The clone carrying this TCR beta chain was recorded a few times. Antigen: not known. This specimen belongs to a study of T cells in Graves' hyperthyroidism and ophthalmopathy. Study findings and constraints: A 13 V-J model separated ophthalmopathy from stable hyperthyroidism. The model made its ophthalmopathy prediction, and onset followed a median approximately 6.5 months later.

V shed 5 bases and J shed 6 bases, with 17 bases lying between them. Germline V lookup: CDR1 LNHDA, CDR2 SQIVND (reference sequence). CDR3 size: 14 residues. In making diagnoses, clinical symptoms, serum thyroxine and TRAb, thyroid ultrasound and orbital computed tomography were all used. Authors of the study amplified TCR beta CDR3 regions from RNA transcripts. RT-PCR in the first round (using the HTBI primer set) targeted the TCR CDR3. Each CDR3 protein is one row after TCRdb ran MiXCR on the multiplex PCR reads. The table has more than 650,000 distinct CDR3 sequences, about 15% seen once. The sequence derives from a woman under 30 with Graves' hyperthyroidism. Sequenced input: blood. The gene calls are TRBV19 and TRBJ2-7; tentatively, D is TRBD1 (6 bases). CDR3 amino acids: CASSYTGSSGEQYF. CDR3 bases: TGTGCCAGTAGTTATACAGGGAGCTCCGGCGAGCAGTACTTC.